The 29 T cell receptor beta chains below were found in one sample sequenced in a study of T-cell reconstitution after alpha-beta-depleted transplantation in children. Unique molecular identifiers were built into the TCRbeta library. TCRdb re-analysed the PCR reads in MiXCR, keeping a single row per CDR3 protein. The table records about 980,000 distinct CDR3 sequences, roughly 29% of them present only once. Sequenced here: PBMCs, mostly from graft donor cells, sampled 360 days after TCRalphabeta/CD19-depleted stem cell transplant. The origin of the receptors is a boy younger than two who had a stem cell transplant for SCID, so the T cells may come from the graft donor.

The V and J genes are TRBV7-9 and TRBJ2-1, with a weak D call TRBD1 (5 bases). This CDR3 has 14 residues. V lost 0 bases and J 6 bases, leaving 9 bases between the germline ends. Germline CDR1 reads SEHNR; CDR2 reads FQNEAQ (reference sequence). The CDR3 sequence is CASSLAGLINEQFF. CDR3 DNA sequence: TGTGCCAGCAGCTTAGCGGGGCTCATCAATGAGCAGTTCTTC.

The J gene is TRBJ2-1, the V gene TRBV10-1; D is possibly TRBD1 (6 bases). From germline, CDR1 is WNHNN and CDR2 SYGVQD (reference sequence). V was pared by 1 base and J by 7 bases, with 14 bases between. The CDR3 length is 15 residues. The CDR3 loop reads CASSEFGGLENEQFF. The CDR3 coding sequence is TGCGCCAGCAGTGAGTTTGGGGGCTTAGAGAATGAGCAGTTCTTC.

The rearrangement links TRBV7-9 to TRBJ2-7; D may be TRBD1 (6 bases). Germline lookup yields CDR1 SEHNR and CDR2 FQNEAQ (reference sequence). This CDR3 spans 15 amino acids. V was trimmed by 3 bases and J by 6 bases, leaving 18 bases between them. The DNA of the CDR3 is TGTGCCAGCAGCTTGAAGGGGGTCCCTTCGGCCGAGCAGTACTTC. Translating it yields CASSLKGVPSAEQYF.

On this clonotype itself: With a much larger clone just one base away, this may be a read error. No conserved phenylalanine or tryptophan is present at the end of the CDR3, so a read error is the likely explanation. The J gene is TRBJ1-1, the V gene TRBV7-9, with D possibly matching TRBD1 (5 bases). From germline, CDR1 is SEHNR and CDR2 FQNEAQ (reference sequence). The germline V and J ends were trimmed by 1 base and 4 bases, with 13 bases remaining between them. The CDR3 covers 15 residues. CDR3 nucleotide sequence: TGTGCCAGCAGCTTAGGATGGGGCGATCTCACTGAAGCTTTCATT. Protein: CASSLGWGDLTEAFI.

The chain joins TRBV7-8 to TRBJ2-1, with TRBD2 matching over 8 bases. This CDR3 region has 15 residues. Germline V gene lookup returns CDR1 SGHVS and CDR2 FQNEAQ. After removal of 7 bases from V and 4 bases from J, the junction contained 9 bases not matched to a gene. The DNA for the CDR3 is TGTGCCAGCACCCCTTTTATAGCGGGGTACAATGAGCAGTTCTTC. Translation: CASTPFIAGYNEQFF.

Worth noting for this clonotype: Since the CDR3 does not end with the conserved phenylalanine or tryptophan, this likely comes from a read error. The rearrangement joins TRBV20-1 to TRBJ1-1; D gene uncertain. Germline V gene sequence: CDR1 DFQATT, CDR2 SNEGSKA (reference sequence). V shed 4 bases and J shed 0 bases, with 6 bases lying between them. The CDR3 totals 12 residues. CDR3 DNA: TGCAGTGCTACCGTCATGAACACTGAAGCTTTCTAT. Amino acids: CSATVMNTEAFY.

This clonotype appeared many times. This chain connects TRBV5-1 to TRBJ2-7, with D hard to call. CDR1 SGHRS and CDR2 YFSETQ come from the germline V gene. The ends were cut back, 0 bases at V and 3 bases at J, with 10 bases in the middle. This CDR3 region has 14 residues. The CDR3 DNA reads TGCGCCAGCAGCTTGGCGGTTGGGGACTACGAGCAGTACTTC. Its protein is CASSLAVGDYEQYF.

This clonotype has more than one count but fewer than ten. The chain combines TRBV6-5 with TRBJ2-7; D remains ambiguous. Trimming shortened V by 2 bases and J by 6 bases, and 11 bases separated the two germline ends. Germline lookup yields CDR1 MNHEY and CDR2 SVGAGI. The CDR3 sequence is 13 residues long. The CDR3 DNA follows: TGTGCCAGCAGTTACCCCGAAGGGTTCGAGCAGTACTTC. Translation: CASSYPEGFEQYF.

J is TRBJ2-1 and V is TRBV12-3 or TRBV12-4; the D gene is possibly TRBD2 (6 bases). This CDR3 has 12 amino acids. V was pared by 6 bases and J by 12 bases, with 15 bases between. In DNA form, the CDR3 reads TGTGCCAGCAGCCATAACCGGGAGAGGCAGTTCTTC. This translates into CASSHNRERQFF.

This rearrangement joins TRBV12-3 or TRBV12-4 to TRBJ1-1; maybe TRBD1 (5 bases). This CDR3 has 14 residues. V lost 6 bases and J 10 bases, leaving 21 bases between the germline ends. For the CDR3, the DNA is TGTGCCAGCAGCGCGAGAGAACCAAAGGGGCTAGCTTTCTTT. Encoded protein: CASSAREPKGLAFF.

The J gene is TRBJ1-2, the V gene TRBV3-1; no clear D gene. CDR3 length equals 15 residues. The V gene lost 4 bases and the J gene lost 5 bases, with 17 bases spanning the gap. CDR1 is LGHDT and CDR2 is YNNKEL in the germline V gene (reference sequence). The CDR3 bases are TGTGCCAGCAGCCCCTCCTCGGCCAGAGGGTATGGCTACACCTTC. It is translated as CASSPSSARGYGYTF.

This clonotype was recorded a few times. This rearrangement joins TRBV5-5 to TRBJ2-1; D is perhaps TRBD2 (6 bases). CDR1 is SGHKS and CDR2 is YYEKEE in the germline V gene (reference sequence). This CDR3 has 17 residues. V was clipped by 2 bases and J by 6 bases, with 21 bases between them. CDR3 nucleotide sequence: TGTGCCAGCAGCTTTAGGGATCAGGGAAGGAGGGGCAATGAGCAGTTCTTC. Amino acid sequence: CASSFRDQGRRGNEQFF.

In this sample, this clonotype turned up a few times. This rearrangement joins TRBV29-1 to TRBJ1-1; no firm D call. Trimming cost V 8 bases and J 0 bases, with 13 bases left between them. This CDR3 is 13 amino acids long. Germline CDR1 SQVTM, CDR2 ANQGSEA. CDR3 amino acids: CSLHGRLNTEAFF. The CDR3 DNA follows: TGCAGCCTTCACGGACGGCTGAACACTGAAGCTTTCTTT.

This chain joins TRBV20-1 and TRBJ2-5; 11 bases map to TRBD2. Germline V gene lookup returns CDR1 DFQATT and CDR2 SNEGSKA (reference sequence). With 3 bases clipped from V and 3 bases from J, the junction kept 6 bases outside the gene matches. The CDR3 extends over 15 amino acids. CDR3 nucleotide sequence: TGCAGTGCTAGTCCAGGACTAGCGGGTAAAGAGACCCAGTACTTC. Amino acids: CSASPGLAGKETQYF.

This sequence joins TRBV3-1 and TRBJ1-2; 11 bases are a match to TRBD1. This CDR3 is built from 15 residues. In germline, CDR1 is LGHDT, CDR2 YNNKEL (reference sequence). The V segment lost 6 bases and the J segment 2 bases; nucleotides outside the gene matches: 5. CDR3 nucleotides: TGTGCCAGCAGGAGGACAGGGGGCGCGAACTATGGCTACACCTTC. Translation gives CASRRTGGANYGYTF.

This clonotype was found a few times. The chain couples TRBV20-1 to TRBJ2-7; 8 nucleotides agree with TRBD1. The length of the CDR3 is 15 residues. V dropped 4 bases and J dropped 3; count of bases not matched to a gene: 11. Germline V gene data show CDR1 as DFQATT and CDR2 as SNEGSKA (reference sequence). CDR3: CSANNGQGEFYEQYF. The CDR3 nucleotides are TGCAGTGCTAACAACGGACAGGGCGAATTCTACGAGCAGTACTTC.

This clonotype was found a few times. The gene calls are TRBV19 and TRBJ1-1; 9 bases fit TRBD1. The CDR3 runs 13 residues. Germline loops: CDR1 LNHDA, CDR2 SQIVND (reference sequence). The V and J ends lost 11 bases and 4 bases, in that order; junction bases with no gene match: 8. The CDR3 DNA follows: TGTGCCTCCCAACAGGGGGCGAGCACTGAAGCTTTCTTT. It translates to CASQQGASTEAFF.

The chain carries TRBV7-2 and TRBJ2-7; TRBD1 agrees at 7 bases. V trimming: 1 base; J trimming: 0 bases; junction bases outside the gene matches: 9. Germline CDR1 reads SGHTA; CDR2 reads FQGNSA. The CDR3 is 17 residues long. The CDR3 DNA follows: TGTGCCAGCAGCTTAGGCCGCCCGACAGGGAGCTCCTACGAGCAGTACTTC. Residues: CASSLGRPTGSSYEQYF.

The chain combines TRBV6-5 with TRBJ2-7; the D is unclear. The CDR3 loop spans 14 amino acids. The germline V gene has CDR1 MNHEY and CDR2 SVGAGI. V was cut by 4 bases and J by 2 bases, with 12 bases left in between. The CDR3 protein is CASSSLSAAYEQYF. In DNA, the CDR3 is TGTGCCAGCAGTTCACTCTCGGCCGCCTACGAGCAGTACTTC.

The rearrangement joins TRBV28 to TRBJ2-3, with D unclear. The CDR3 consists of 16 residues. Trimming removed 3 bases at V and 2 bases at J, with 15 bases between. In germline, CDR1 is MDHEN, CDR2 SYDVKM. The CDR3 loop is CASSFRRSLATDTQYF. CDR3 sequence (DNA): TGTGCCAGCAGTTTTAGACGGAGTTTGGCCACAGATACGCAGTATTTT.

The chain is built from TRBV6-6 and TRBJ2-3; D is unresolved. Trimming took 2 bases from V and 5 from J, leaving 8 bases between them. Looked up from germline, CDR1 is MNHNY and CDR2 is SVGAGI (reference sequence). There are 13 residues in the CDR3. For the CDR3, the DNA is TGTGCCAGCAGTTACCCGGGCGGAGATACGCAGTATTTT. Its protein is CASSYPGGDTQYF.

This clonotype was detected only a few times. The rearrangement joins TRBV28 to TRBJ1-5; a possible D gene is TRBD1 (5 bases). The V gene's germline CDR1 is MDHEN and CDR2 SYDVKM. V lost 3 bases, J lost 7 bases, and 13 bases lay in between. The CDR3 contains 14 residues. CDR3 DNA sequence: TGTGCCAGCAGTTTCCTAGGGACTGAACAGCCCCAGCATTTT. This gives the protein CASSFLGTEQPQHF.

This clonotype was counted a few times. CDR3 protein: CASGSGLDKNIQYF. DNA of the CDR3: TGTGCTAGTGGTTCCGGACTGGACAAAAACATTCAGTACTTC. The chain couples TRBV12-5 to TRBJ2-4, with D maybe TRBD2 (5 bases). This CDR3 has 14 residues. V lost 4 bases, J lost 3 bases, and 10 bases lay in between. CDR1 and CDR2 from the germline V gene are LGHNT and FRNRAP.

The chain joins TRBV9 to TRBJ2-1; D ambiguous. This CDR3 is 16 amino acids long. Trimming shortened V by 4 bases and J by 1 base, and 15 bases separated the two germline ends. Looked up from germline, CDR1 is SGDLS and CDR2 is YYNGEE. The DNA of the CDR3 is TGTGCCAGCAGCTCGGGCTGGCAGCGTTCCTACAATGAGCAGTTCTTC. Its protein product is CASSSGWQRSYNEQFF.

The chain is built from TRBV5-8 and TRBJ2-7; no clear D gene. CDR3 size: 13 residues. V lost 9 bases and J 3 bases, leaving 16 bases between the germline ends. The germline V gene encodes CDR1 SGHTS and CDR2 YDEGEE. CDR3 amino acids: CATLKPENYEQYF. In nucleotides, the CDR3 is TGTGCCACCCTAAAACCGGAAAACTACGAGCAGTACTTC.

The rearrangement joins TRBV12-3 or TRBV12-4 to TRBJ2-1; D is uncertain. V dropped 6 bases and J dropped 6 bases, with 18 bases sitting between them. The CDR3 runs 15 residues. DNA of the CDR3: TGTGCCAGCAGACTTGCCCTCGTTGTGTCCAATGAGCAGTTCTTC. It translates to CASRLALVVSNEQFF.

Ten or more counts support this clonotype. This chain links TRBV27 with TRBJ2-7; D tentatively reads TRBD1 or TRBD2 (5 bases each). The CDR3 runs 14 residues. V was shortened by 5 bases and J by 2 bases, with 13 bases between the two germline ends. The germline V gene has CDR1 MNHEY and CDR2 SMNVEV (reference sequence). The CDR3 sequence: CASSPGTSTYEQYF. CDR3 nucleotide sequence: TGTGCCAGCAGTCCAGGGACGTCTACCTACGAGCAGTACTTC.

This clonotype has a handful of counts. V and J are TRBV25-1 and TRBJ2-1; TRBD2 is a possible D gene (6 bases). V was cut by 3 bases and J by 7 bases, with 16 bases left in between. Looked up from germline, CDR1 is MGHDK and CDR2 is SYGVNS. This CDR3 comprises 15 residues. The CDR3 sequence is CASSDGGTLRNEQFF. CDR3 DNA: TGTGCCAGCAGTGATGGGGGGACCCTAAGGAATGAGCAGTTCTTC.

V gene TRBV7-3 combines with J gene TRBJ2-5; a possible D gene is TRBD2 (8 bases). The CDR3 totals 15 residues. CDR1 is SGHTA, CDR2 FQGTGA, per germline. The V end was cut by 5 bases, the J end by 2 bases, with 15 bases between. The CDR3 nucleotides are TGTGCCAGCAGCCGGGAGGGGACAGTTCAAGAGACCCAGTACTTC. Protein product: CASSREGTVQETQYF.